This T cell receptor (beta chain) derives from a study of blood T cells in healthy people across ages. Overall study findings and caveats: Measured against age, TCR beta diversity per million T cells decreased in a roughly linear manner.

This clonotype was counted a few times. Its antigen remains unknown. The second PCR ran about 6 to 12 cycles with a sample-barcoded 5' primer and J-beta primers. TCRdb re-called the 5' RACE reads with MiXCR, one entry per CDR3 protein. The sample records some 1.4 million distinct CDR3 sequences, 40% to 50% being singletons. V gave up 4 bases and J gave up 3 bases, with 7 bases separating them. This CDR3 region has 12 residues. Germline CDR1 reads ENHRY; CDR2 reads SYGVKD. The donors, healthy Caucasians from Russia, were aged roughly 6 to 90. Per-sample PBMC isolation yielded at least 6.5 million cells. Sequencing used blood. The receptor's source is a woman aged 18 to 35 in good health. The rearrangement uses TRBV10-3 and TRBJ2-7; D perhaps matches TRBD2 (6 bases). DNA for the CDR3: TGTGCCATCAGTGGGGGACTCTACGAGCAGTACTTC. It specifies CAISGGLYEQYF.